These T cell receptor beta chains were read from a single sample in a study of regulatory T cells in long-lasting Graves disease. TCRdb analysed the multiplex PCR reads with MiXCR anew, one entry per CDR3 protein. The data contain 250,000 to 400,000 distinct CDR3 sequences, under 20% of them seen just once; the ten biggest clones take up about 38%. Sequenced material: peripheral blood mononuclear cells (PBMCs), taken at new diagnosis, from a patient treated with antithyroid drugs. The receptor set was obtained from a female donor with Graves disease. CDR3s include the opening cysteine and the closing phenylalanine or tryptophan. The order of the fields is D gene, J gene, CDR3 length, clone size, V gene, CDR3 protein, CDR3 DNA. D genes are given only for firm matches. The size field is filled for only some rows; it gives once, few, many or a size class.

>NA|TRBJ1-3|16|few|TRBV18
CASSPIITQSGNTIYF
TGTGCCAGCTCACCGATCATAACCCAATCTGGAAACACCATATATTTT
>TRBD2|TRBJ2-3|18|NA|TRBV6-5
CASSYSGLSGRGTDTQYF
TGTGCCAGCAGTTACTCGGGATTGAGCGGGAGGGGTACAGATACGCAGTATTTT
>NA|TRBJ2-1|14|many|TRBV11-3
CASTSVGAAVEQFF
TGTGCCAGCACCTCCGTGGGGGCGGCGGTTGAGCAGTTCTTC
>NA|TRBJ2-1|13|NA|TRBV5-1
CASSLARGNEQFF
TGCGCCAGCAGCTTGGCGCGAGGGAATGAGCAGTTCTTC
>NA|TRBJ2-7|13|many|TRBV6-1
CASSRPGIYEQYF
TGTGCCAGCAGTCGTCCCGGGATCTACGAGCAGTACTTC
>TRBD1|TRBJ1-6|14|NA|TRBV28
CASSLTGAASPLHF
TGTGCCAGCAGTTTGACAGGGGCTGCTTCACCCCTCCACTTT
>NA|TRBJ2-1|13|many|TRBV10-1
CASSDLIYNEQFF
TGCGCCAGCAGTGACCTAATCTACAATGAGCAGTTCTTC
>TRBD1|TRBJ1-1|13|many|TRBV6-1
CASIVQGGTEAFF
TGTGCCAGCATTGTGCAGGGGGGCACTGAAGCTTTCTTT
>TRBD2|TRBJ2-3|18|many|TRBV12-5
CASGLTLLSGTSTDTQYF
TGTGCTAGTGGTTTGACCCTACTTAGCGGGACTAGCACAGATACGCAGTATTTT
>NA|TRBJ1-2|16|many|TRBV27
CASSPNNLGGFYGYTF
TGTGCCAGCAGTCCTAACAATTTGGGGGGATTTTATGGCTACACCTTC
>TRBD1|TRBJ2-3|13|many|TRBV29-1
CSVATGLGDTQYF
TGCAGCGTTGCGACAGGGCTGGGAGATACGCAGTATTTT
>NA|TRBJ1-5|15|NA|TRBV19
CASSMPGLGNQPQHF
TGTGCCAGTAGTATGCCGGGTCTGGGCAATCAGCCCCAGCATTTT
>TRBD1|TRBJ1-5|13|many|TRBV12-3/TRBV12-4
CASSLIGGGPQHF
TGTGCCAGCAGTTTAATAGGGGGCGGGCCCCAGCATTTT
>NA|TRBJ1-1|13|many|TRBV9
CASSGWTTGEAFF
TGTGCCAGCAGCGGTTGGACGACGGGTGAAGCTTTCTTT
>NA|TRBJ1-6|15|once|TRBV28
CASSLVGGGESPLHF
TGTGCCAGCAGTTTAGTCGGGGGGGGAGAATCACCCCTCCACTTT
>NA|TRBJ1-5|15|NA|TRBV29-1
CSVVGPGGDNQPQHF
TGCAGCGTTGTCGGACCGGGGGGTGATAATCAGCCCCAGCATTTT
>NA|TRBJ2-3|11|many|TRBV28
CASSYTDTQYF
TGTGCCAGCAGTTACACAGATACGCAGTATTTT
>TRBD2|TRBJ2-6|16|few|TRBV19
CASSIVGGSGANVLTF
TGTGCCAGTAGTATAGTCGGGGGGTCTGGGGCCAACGTCCTGACTTTC
>NA|TRBJ1-3|13|many|TRBV12-3/TRBV12-4
CASSLGGPVRIYF
TGTGCCAGCAGTTTGGGAGGCCCAGTTCGGATATATTTT
>TRBD2|TRBJ2-1|15|many|TRBV6-9
CASSYRGTTYNEQFF
TGTGCCAGCAGTTACCGAGGGACTACCTACAATGAGCAGTTCTTC
>NA|TRBJ2-1|15|NA|TRBV5-1
CASSSGGNSYNEQFF
TGCGCCAGCAGTAGTGGGGGCAACTCCTACAATGAGCAGTTCTTC
>NA|TRBJ2-7|14|NA|TRBV11-2
CASSLSGARYEQYF
TGTGCCAGCAGCTTATCGGGGGCGCGGTACGAGCAGTACTTC
>NA|TRBJ2-5|15|NA|TRBV18
CASSPQPQGQETQYF
TGTGCCAGCTCACCGCAACCGCAAGGCCAAGAGACCCAGTACTTC
>NA|TRBJ1-5|15|few|TRBV20-1
CSARPGRGDLGPQHF
TGCAGTGCTAGACCCGGACGGGGCGACTTGGGGCCCCAGCATTTT
>TRBD1|TRBJ1-2|14|NA|TRBV2
CASSDFGQGYGYTF
TGTGCCAGCAGTGACTTTGGACAGGGGTATGGCTACACCTTC
>NA|TRBJ2-5|16|many|TRBV2
CASRNWGLGRIEAQYF
TGTGCCAGCAGGAACTGGGGGCTGGGTCGTATAGAGGCCCAGTACTTC
>NA|TRBJ1-2|12|many|TRBV11-2
CASSLRTYGYTF
TGTGCCAGCAGCTTACGGACCTATGGCTACACCTTC
>NA|TRBJ2-7|14|NA|TRBV5-1
CATRPTDDSYEQYF
TGCGCCACCCGACCAACGGACGACTCCTACGAGCAGTACTTC
>NA|TRBJ2-3|18|NA|TRBV19
CASSITAAAWGRGNTQCF
NA
>NA|TRBJ2-7|16|many|TRBV11-1
CASSLLAPSPAPEQYF
TGTGCCAGCAGCTTGTTAGCCCCATCGCCCGCGCCCGAGCAGTACTTC